Following are 3 T cell receptor beta chains from one sample sequenced in a study of T cell responses to AZD1222 COVID-19 vaccine (dated by TCRdb to the early 2020s). The time point label, as the study defines it: about 28 days (+/-7) after the second vaccine dose. The receptor library was made with the immunoSEQ multiplex PCR assay. In its TCRdb copy, this immuneACCESS table keeps in-frame sequences only and misses some clones. Where compared with another copy, unresolved V genes explain less than half of these, and the others have no known cause. The sample table contains 90,000 to 120,000 clones; only one count was recorded for roughly nine tenths of them. Over 2% of the sample comes from the top ten. The sequencing here drew on peripheral blood, taken 28 days after the second AZD1222 dose. The receptors originated from an adult who received the AZD1222 COVID-19 vaccine.

This sequence joins TRBV13 and TRBJ1-2, with a tentative D call TRBD1 (5 bases). Germline CDR1 is PRHDT and CDR2 is FYEKMQ (reference sequence). Trimming left V 1 base short and J 1 base short, with 16 bases between. The CDR3 runs 17 residues. This CDR3 is CASSLERGRKGNYGYTF. The CDR3 nucleotides read TGTGCCAGCAGCTTAGAGAGGGGTCGAAAAGGTAACTATGGCTACACCTTC.

The chain couples TRBV11-3 to TRBJ2-3; D is possibly TRBD2 (6 bases). Per germline, CDR1 SGHNT and CDR2 YENEEA. This CDR3 contains 15 residues. Trimming left V 0 bases short and J 0 bases short, with 7 bases between. The CDR3 region has the DNA TGTGCCAGCAGCTTAGACGGGAGCAGCACAGATACGCAGTATTTT. This gives the protein CASSLDGSSTDTQYF.

The chain is built from TRBV4-2 and TRBJ1-2, with a tentative D call TRBD1 (5 bases). Trimming pared 2 bases from V and 5 bases from J, leaving 18 bases between. Germline V lookup: CDR1 LGHNA, CDR2 YNFKEQ. CDR3 length equals 16 residues. CDR3 in amino acids: CASSQTSAGGGYGYTF. CDR3 nucleotides: TGTGCCAGCAGCCAAACTTCAGCCGGGGGTGGATATGGCTACACCTTC.